This TCR beta chain was sequenced during a study of beta chain features in type 1 diabetes (dated by TCRdb to 2017 to 2018). Background on the whole study: No differences in mean age, gender distribution, total cell number or subset yield were found between patients and healthy donors. Across all samples, 107,917,701 sorted cells were examined, and cell number per subset correlated strongly with RNA yield. The study compared TCRB repertoires of sorted circulating CD4+ T cell subsets between recently diagnosed type 1 diabetes patients and matched healthy donors. Regulatory and stem cell-like memory subsets were isolated from only 8 patients and about eight healthy donors, whereas naive and central memory subsets came from all 30 or so donors.

What the work shows at the level of the full study, not this receptor alone: Sequencing cDNA rather than genomic DNA could over-represent highly expressing activated cells, although activation and CD3 levels did not differ between groups. Shorter templates might be favored by PCR, yet because patient and control samples were amplified and corrected together, any such skew would affect both groups equally. Patients with type 1 diabetes made fewer insertions and deleted more nucleotides at VDJ recombination sites, implying thymic rearrangement abnormalities. HLA sub-analyses involved small numbers of individuals, so any influence of HLA type on TCRB rearrangement remained unresolved. In all four CD4+ subsets, TCRB CDR3 length was moderately but significantly shorter in type 1 diabetes patients. Naive, central memory and regulatory TCRB repertoires appeared more similar among patients than among healthy donors.

V is shortened by 2 bases, J by 9 bases, and the region joining them spans 8 bases. Its CDR3 holds 13 amino acids, cysteine through phenylalanine. Of all the DNA, just the CDR3 is kept, 39 bases in frame from base 1. Sequences MNHEY (CDR1) and SVGAGI (CDR2) are obtained from the germline V gene. This clone was detected only a few times. What antigen it recognizes has not been identified. Base qualities are not provided; no much larger clone lies one nucleotide away. A single peripheral blood draw of approximately 110 mL on average was collected from each donor into heparinised tubes. Using a panel that included CD45RO, CCR7, CD25, CD127, CD95 and CD27, naive, central memory, regulatory and stem cell-like memory CD4+ T cells were sorted on a BD FACSAria II. Purity was above 95% for every sorted population. PBMCs were isolated immediately by Lymphoprep density gradient centrifugation and stained directly without culture. So that batch effects would be minimized, each experiment stained and sorted samples in pairs, pairing one healthy donor with one patient.

The High Capacity cDNA Reverse Transcription Kit was used to reverse transcribe all of the isolated RNA, meaning that expressed TCRB transcripts were what got sequenced. Deep immunoSEQ sequencing was applied to naive, central memory and regulatory T cell samples, giving an average of roughly 3.5 million total reads per sample. After sorted cells were lysed in RLT buffer, RNA was extracted with DNase-treated RNeasy Micro or Mini kits, with the choice depending on cell number. To prevent cross-contamination, each cell subset was processed individually, whereas patient and healthy donor samples were processed jointly. TCRB sequences were amplified from cDNA with the immunoSEQ multiplex PCR, producing 87-bp fragments spanning the CDR3 region. Amplicons were sequenced on the Illumina HiSeq platform. As for the original processing: PCR bias was corrected computationally using synthetic template baselines, and reads within Hamming distance 2 were collapsed, with unmergeable singletons discarded. Reads were aligned against IMGT to assign V, D and J genes, CDR3 length and insertions or deletions at six rearrangement sites. Clonotype counts were normalized to sorted cell number within each subset before computing true diversity and Gini coefficients with the tcR R package. The overlap coefficient, calculated on TCRB nucleotide sequences, was used to quantify repertoire sharing. Out-of-frame TCRB sequences from naive cells were analyzed as a proxy for the pre-selection repertoire. TCRdb obtained this table from immuneACCESS and retained in-frame rearrangements with V and J assigned. These tables miss some clones; where compared with another copy, unresolved V genes account for less than half of the shortfall, and the remainder is unexplained. Clonal size and the V and J genes are those of that table, whereas D and trimming came from the DNA. The sample table records around 600,000 clones; roughly an eighth of these occur just once. The ten largest account for around 0.12% of the sample.

Input material: naive CD4+ T cells from blood. Explained via the paper, the cell subset or site label denotes: true naive CD4+ T cells. Recombination joined TRBV6-5 with TRBJ1-6, with no confident D gene call. The source is a man aged 25 to 40 with type 1 diabetes. CDR3 protein: CASSYAGASPLHF. The DNA sequence is given as TGTGCCAGCAGTTACGCGGGAGCTTCACCCCTCCACTTT.